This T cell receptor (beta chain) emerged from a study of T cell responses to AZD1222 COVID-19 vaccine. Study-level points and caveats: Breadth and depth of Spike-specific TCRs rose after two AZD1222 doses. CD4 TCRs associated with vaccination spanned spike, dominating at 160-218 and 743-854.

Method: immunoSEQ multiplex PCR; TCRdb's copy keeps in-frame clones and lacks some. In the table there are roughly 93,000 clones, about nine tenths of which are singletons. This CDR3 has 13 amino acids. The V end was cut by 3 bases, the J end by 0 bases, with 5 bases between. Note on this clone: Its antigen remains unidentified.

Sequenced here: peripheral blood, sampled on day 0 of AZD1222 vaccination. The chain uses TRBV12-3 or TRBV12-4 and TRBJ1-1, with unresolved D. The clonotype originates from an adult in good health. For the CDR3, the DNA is TGTGCCAGCAGTTTTTCTTTGAACACTGAAGCTTTCTTT. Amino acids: CASSFSLNTEAFF.